One sample yielded the 23 T cell receptor beta chains listed below, sequenced in a study of CD8+CD57+ T cells in acquired aplastic anemia. Profiling of TCR beta VDJ combinations and CDR3 sequences used genomic DNA as template. MiXCR, applied by TCRdb to the reads, yields one record per CDR3 protein. The table has 100,000 to 150,000 distinct CDR3 sequences, around 48% seen once. Sequencing used sorted CD4+, CD8+, or CD8+CD57+ T cells (not recorded which) from PBMCs. These receptors all come from a human donor in good health, serving as a control.

The table lists this clonotype with many counts. The chain uses TRBV6-1 and TRBJ2-7; D might be TRBD2 (7 bases). From germline, CDR1 is MNHNS and CDR2 SASEGT. V was shortened by 6 bases and J by 0 bases, with 15 bases between the two germline ends. This CDR3 spans 15 amino acids. CDR3 sequence: CASSSRGGGSYEQYF. The CDR3 DNA reads as TGTGCCAGCAGCTCCAGGGGCGGGGGCTCCTACGAGCAGTACTTC.

This clonotype was recorded many times. The CDR3 DNA is TGCAGTGCTGACTGGACAGGGAGGTCAGATACGCAGTATTTT. It translates to CSADWTGRSDTQYF. This chain connects TRBV20-1 to TRBJ2-3, with TRBD1 matching over 8 bases. Per the germline V gene, CDR1 is DFQATT and CDR2 is SNEGSKA (reference sequence). This CDR3 is 14 amino acids long. The V and J ends lost 5 bases and 4 bases, in that order; junction bases with no gene match: 8.

Concerning this clonotype: A read error may explain this, as a much larger clone is one base away. The CDR3 region has the DNA TGTGCCAGCAGAGACCGATCAACTAATGAAAAACTGTGTTTT. Amino acids: CASRDRSTNEKLCF. The chain recombines TRBV6-2 or TRBV6-3 with TRBJ1-4; the D is unclear. The CDR3 loop spans 14 amino acids. The germline CDR1 and CDR2 sequences are MNHEY and SVGEGT.

This clonotype was counted only a few times. This sequence joins TRBV19 and TRBJ2-3, with TRBD2 matching over 10 bases. The V segment lost 3 bases and the J segment 3 bases; nucleotides outside the gene matches: 9. The CDR3 contains 17 residues. Germline-derived CDR1 and CDR2 are LNHDA and SQIVND (reference sequence). CDR3 sequence (DNA): TGTGCCAGTAGTATCTCTACTCTAGCGGGAGAGACAGATACGCAGTATTTT. Translated, it gives CASSISTLAGETDTQYF.

The J gene is TRBJ1-6, the V gene TRBV10-2, with unresolved D. Germline CDR1 WSHSY, CDR2 SAAADI. CDR3 length: 12 amino acids. V gave up 5 bases and J gave up 10 bases, with 9 bases separating them. CDR3 coding DNA: TGCGCCAGCAGTATGACACTCTCACCCCTCCACTTT. This encodes CASSMTLSPLHF.

This clonotype has only a few counts. The J gene is TRBJ2-3, the V gene TRBV20-1; D ambiguous. With 6 bases removed from V and 0 bases from J, the gap between germline ends came to 7 bases. There are 12 residues in the CDR3. Germline CDR1 reads DFQATT; CDR2 reads SNEGSKA (reference sequence). The CDR3 DNA sequence: TGCAGTGCGCACGACAGCACAGATACGCAGTATTTT. Translated, it gives CSAHDSTDTQYF.

The chain uses TRBV9 and TRBJ2-7; 7 bases line up with TRBD2. Trimming at V came to 3 bases and at J to 3 bases, leaving 3 bases not matched to a gene. CDR3 length equals 13 residues. Germline V gene lookup returns CDR1 SGDLS and CDR2 YYNGEE. The CDR3 DNA reads as TGTGCCAGCAGCGCCGGCGGGAGCTACGAGCAGTACTTC. It yields the protein CASSAGGSYEQYF. Variable domain in full (rest from reference TRBV9 and TRBJ2-7): DSGVTQTPKHLITATGQRVTLRCSPRSGDLSVYWYQQSLDQGLQFLIQYYNGEERAKGNILERFSAQQFPDLHSELNLSSLELGDSALYFCASSAGGSYEQYFGPGTRLTVT.

The table lists this clonotype with a few counts. The chain is built from TRBV19 and TRBJ1-2, with D perhaps TRBD1 (6 bases). From germline, CDR1 is LNHDA and CDR2 SQIVND (reference sequence). The CDR3 is 14 amino acids. Deletions cut 6 bases from V and 2 bases from J, with 13 bases between. Here the CDR3 DNA reads TGTGCCAGTAGCGGACAGATCGGGAACTATGGCTACACCTTC. Its translation is CASSGQIGNYGYTF.

As to this clonotype: This may be a read error: a much more frequent sequence differs by one nucleotide. The V gene is TRBV6-1, the J gene TRBJ1-1, with 8 bases aligning to TRBD1. V dropped 4 bases and J dropped 3; count of bases not matched to a gene: 4. Germline CDR1 MNHNS, CDR2 SASEGT. There are 14 residues in the CDR3. In DNA, the CDR3 is TGTGCCAGCAGTGGCCAACAGGGGGACACTGAAGCTTTCTTT. It encodes CASSGQQGDTEAFF.

A word on this clonotype: The junction does not match germline at one end; this may be a read error. The V gene is TRBV2, the J gene TRBJ1-1; D might be TRBD1 (6 bases). CDR1 is SNHLY, CDR2 FYNNEI, per germline. The CDR3 length is 13 residues. Written as DNA, the CDR3 is TGTGCCGGCAGTGAACGGGGGCAAGGGGGAGCTTTCTTT. This codes for CAGSERGQGGAFF.

The chain combines TRBV19 with TRBJ1-1; no clear D. The CDR3 totals 13 residues. Looked up from germline, CDR1 is LNHDA and CDR2 is SQIVND (reference sequence). The V gene lost 6 bases and the J gene lost 2 bases, with 10 bases spanning the gap. CDR3 DNA: TGTGCCAGTAGGGCGGTTCAAAACACTGAAGCTTTCTTT. Translated: CASRAVQNTEAFF. The complete variable domain, with remaining parts taken from reference TRBV19 and TRBJ1-1, reads DGGITQSPKYLFRKEGQNVTLSCEQNLNHDAMYWYRQDPGQGLRLIYYSQIVNDFQKGDIAEGYSVSREKKESFPLTVTSAQKNPTAFYLCASRAVQNTEAFFGQGTRLTVV.

The chain uses TRBV25-1 and TRBJ1-4; D is unresolved. There are 14 residues in the CDR3. With 6 bases removed from V and 4 bases from J, the gap between germline ends came to 12 bases. Germline CDR1 MGHDK, CDR2 SYGVNS. The CDR3: CASRDGMLNEKLFF. CDR3 bases: TGTGCCAGCAGAGACGGAATGCTTAATGAAAAACTGTTTTTT.

This clonotype occurred many times. The CDR3, as DNA: TGTGCCAGCAGCTTAGTGGGTGGGGGCGAGGGAGATACGCAGTATTTT. Residues: CASSLVGGGEGDTQYF. The V call is TRBV7-2, the J call TRBJ2-3; maybe TRBD1 (6 bases). V shed 1 base and J shed 5 bases, with 16 bases lying between them. Germline V lookup: CDR1 SGHTA, CDR2 FQGNSA. CDR3 size: 16 residues.

CDR3 bases: TGCAGTGCGGGACAGACAGGGACTAAAGAGACCCAGTACTTC. Translation: CSAGQTGTKETQYF. The chain is built from TRBV20-1 and TRBJ2-5; TRBD1 or TRBD2 may be the D gene (7 bases each). Trimming stripped 6 bases from V and 3 bases from J, with 17 bases between. CDR3 length equals 14 residues. Germline lookup yields CDR1 DFQATT and CDR2 SNEGSKA (reference sequence).

This clonotype was observed at least ten times. The chain carries TRBV20-1 and TRBJ2-5; D possibly uses TRBD1 or TRBD2 (5 bases each). The germline CDR1 and CDR2 sequences are DFQATT and SNEGSKA (reference sequence). The CDR3 length is 12 residues. Trimming pared 3 bases from V and 10 bases from J, leaving 15 bases between. DNA for the CDR3: TGCAGTGCTAGGGTTCGGCAGGGAGACCAGTACTTC. It encodes CSARVRQGDQYF.

This clonotype was recorded at least ten times. The chain combines TRBV20-1 with TRBJ1-1, with 7 positions matching TRBD1. V lost 5 bases and J lost 6; bases outside the gene matches: 12. CDR1 DFQATT and CDR2 SNEGSKA come from the germline V gene (reference sequence). The CDR3 contains 14 residues. The DNA of the CDR3 is TGCAGTGCTCCGGACAGGATCAGAGGGGCTGAAGCTTTCTTT. Its protein is CSAPDRIRGAEAFF.

The chain has TRBV7-7 and TRBJ2-5; 14 bases agree with TRBD2. V shed 4 bases and J 0 bases; nucleotides not matched to a gene: 7. Germline assignment: CDR1 SSHAT and CDR2 FNYEAQ (reference sequence). The CDR3 has 18 amino acids. The CDR3 region has the DNA TGTGCCAGCAGCTCAGGGACTAGCGGGGGCCGTGACCAAGAGACCCAGTACTTC. Its translation: CASSSGTSGGRDQETQYF.

The table lists this clonotype with many counts. The J gene is TRBJ1-1, the V gene TRBV20-1; TRBD1 aligns across 8 bases. The CDR3 sequence is 15 residues long. Trimming removed 5 bases from V and 2 bases from J; junction bases left unmatched: 10. CDR1 is DFQATT and CDR2 is SNEGSKA in the germline V gene (reference sequence). CDR3 protein: CSAPGTGTLNTEAFF. The CDR3 nucleotides are TGCAGTGCTCCCGGGACAGGAACTCTTAACACTGAAGCTTTCTTT.

This clonotype was counted between two and nine times. Possible read error: a much larger clone is one base away. As the CDR3 is not closed by the conserved phenylalanine or tryptophan, this likely results from a read error. The chain recombines TRBV6-1 with TRBJ1-1; D is unclear. The CDR3 has 15 amino acids. The germline V gene has CDR1 MNHNS and CDR2 SASEGT. Trimming stripped 3 bases from V and 1 base from J, with 12 bases between. The CDR3 DNA follows: TGTGCCAGCAGTGACCAAAGGGCCTGGAACACTGAAGCTTTCCTT. Its protein product is CASSDQRAWNTEAFL.

CDR3 sequence reads: CASSEDRVDYGYTF. CDR3 coding DNA: TGTGCCAGCAGTGAAGACAGGGTCGACTATGGCTACACCTTC. The chain recombines TRBV2 with TRBJ1-2; possibly TRBD1 for D (6 bases). The CDR3 is 14 amino acids. In germline, CDR1 is SNHLY, CDR2 FYNNEI. The V gene lost 1 base and the J gene lost 3 bases, with 9 bases spanning the gap.

The sample holds many counts of this clonotype. V is TRBV7-2 and J is TRBJ1-2, with D unresolved. The CDR3 sequence is 15 residues long. V was cut by 5 bases and J by 8 bases, with 21 bases left in between. Germline CDR1 is SGHTA and CDR2 is FQGNSA. Here the CDR3 reads CASSAGLIATSGYTF. For the CDR3, the DNA is TGTGCCAGCAGCGCCGGGCTTATAGCGACCTCCGGCTACACCTTC.

The rearrangement uses TRBV15 and TRBJ2-2, with D unresolved. Trimming cost V 3 bases and J 7 bases, with 18 bases left between them. Germline-derived CDR1 and CDR2 are LNHNV and YYDKDF (reference sequence). This CDR3 region has 16 residues. The CDR3 nucleotides read TGTGCCACCAGCAGCGTGGGTGGGAATAAAGGCGGGGAGCTGTTTTTT. Encoded protein: CATSSVGGNKGGELFF.

The V call is TRBV6-5, the J call TRBJ1-6; TRBD1 agrees at 7 bases. The CDR3 sequence is 15 residues long. Trimming took 2 bases from V and 9 from J; bases not matched to a gene: 7. The germline gives CDR1 MNHEY, CDR2 SVGAGI. This CDR3 reads CASSYLGQGVSPLHF. CDR3 DNA: TGTGCCAGCAGTTACCTGGGGCAGGGGGTTTCACCCCTCCACTTT.